This TCR beta chain derives from a study of blood T cell repertoires in COVID-19. About the study: Sites across the United States, Italy and Spain contributed samples from acute and convalescent COVID-19.

Original data processing: Reference gene primer amplification yielded estimated nucleated cell counts. The table came from immunoSEQ multiplex PCR; TCRdb's copy has only in-frame clones and leaves some out. V and J calls and clone size are those listed in that table; D and trimming were worked out from the DNA. The sample yields 250,000 to 350,000 clones, around 87% seen once. Germline-derived CDR1 and CDR2 are SGHNT and YYREEE (reference sequence). V gave up 7 bases and J gave up 0 bases; unmatched junction bases: 4. The CDR3 is made up of 14 amino acids. This chain connects TRBV5-4 to TRBJ1-3; TRBD1 matches 7 bases. The sample taken for sequencing was peripheral blood. This clonotype was sampled from a woman between 50 and 59 years old who had recovered from COVID-19. This CDR3 reads CASGDSNSGNTIYF. The CDR3 DNA reads as TGTGCCAGCGGGGACAGTAACTCTGGAAACACCATATATTTT. The full variable domain, with the rest looked up from reference TRBV5-4 and TRBJ1-3, is ETGVTQSPTHLIKTRGQQVTLRCSSQSGHNTVSWYQQALGQGPQFIFQYYREEENGRGNFPPRFSGLQFPNYSSELNVNALELDDSALYLCASGDSNSGNTIYFGEGSWLTVV.